The 30 T cell receptor beta chains in this list originate from one sample, sequenced in a study of T cell clonality in common variable immunodeficiency. Sequenced by immunoSEQ multiplex PCR; TCRdb stores in-frame clones only, minus some. The sample has around 50,000 clones, none seen only once. The specimen sequenced was peripheral blood mononuclear cells. The receptors were gathered from a person aged 18-70 years in good health.

This clone was detected ten times or more. The read ends 3 residues shy of where the CDR3 ends; the end is completed using the germline J gene. The genes are TRBV10-1 and TRBJ2-5, with TRBD1 matching over 12 bases. The germline CDR1 and CDR2 sequences are WNHNN and SYGVQD (reference sequence). V was pared by 3 bases and J by 5 bases, with 4 bases of the junction left unmatched. The CDR3 runs to 15 residues. The part of the CDR3 DNA that was read is TGCGCCAGCAGTGAAGGGACAGGGGGCTTGGAGACC. Translating it yields CASSEGTGGLET. The CDR3, in full, reads CASSEGTGGLETQYF.

At least ten counts were recorded for this clone. From the germline J gene comes the end of the CDR3, since the read stops 3 residues before it. V usage is TRBV10-3 and J usage is TRBJ1-6; TRBD1 is a possible D gene (6 bases). The CDR3 consists of 18 residues. Germline V gene data show CDR1 as ENHRY and CDR2 as SYGVKD. Trimming removed 6 bases from V and 5 bases from J, with 23 bases in between. The covered CDR3 bases are TGTGCCATCAGCAACCTCCCCCCGGGGGGCGTCGATAATTCACCC. Protein sequence: CAISNLPPGGVDNSP. From start to end, the CDR3 is CAISNLPPGGVDNSPLHF.

This clone was recorded at least ten times. The read gets to within 3 residues of the CDR3 end, and the germline J gene fills in the rest. V gene TRBV5-1 combines with J gene TRBJ2-1; TRBD2 matches at 10 bases. The V and J ends lost 6 bases and 7 bases, in that order; junction bases with no gene match: 13. The CDR3 runs 16 residues. Germline V gene data show CDR1 as SGHRS and CDR2 as YFSETQ. The CDR3 protein is CASTQGGSGGANEQFF. The CDR3 DNA, read in part, is TGCGCCAGCACCCAGGGGGGGAGCGGGGGGGCGAATGAG.

The table lists this clone with many counts. The CDR3 end falls 3 residues outside the read, so it is completed with the germline J gene. The V and J genes are TRBV6-1 and TRBJ2-2, with 7 bases that match TRBD1. With 4 bases clipped from V and 4 bases from J, the junction kept 3 bases outside the gene matches. Per the germline V gene, CDR1 is MNHNS and CDR2 is SASEGT. This CDR3 region has 14 residues. CDR3 DNA (partial): TGTGCCAGCAGTGGGGACAGTTTCACCGGGGAG. Its translation is CASSGDSFTGE. The whole CDR3 region reads CASSGDSFTGELFF.

There are many counts of this clone. The sequence runs out 3 residues before the end of the CDR3; the remainder is reconstructed from the germline J gene. V gene TRBV6-2 or TRBV6-3 combines with J gene TRBJ1-5; D unresolved. Germline CDR1 MNHEY, CDR2 SVGEGT. This CDR3 has 15 residues. Trimming took off 2 bases at V and 5 bases at J, with 13 bases between the two ends. The CDR3 loop reads CASSYPKRPHQPQHF. CDR3 bases read: TGTGCCAGCAGTTACCCGAAAAGGCCCCATCAGCCC.

This clone showed up many times. The CDR3 extends 3 residues past the end of the read, so its final part is completed from the germline J gene. V usage is TRBV6-2 or TRBV6-3 and J usage is TRBJ1-1; TRBD1 might be the D (6 bases). CDR1 MNHEY and CDR2 SVGEGT come from the germline V gene. Between the trimmed V and J ends, which lost 2 bases and 2 bases, there was a span of 15 bases. This CDR3 is built from 16 residues. The CDR3 bases that were read are TGTGCCAGCAGTTACCATACAGGGCGCCTTAACACTGAA. Residues: CASSYHTGRLNTE. The whole CDR3 protein reads CASSYHTGRLNTEAFF.

In this sample, this clone turned up many times. Coverage ceases 3 residues before the CDR3 finishes, and the germline J gene fills in the end. V gene TRBV19 combines with J gene TRBJ1-2; 10 bases map to TRBD1. Germline V CDR1 and CDR2: LNHDA, SQIVND (reference sequence). The CDR3 extends over 14 amino acids. The CDR3 loop is CASSTGQGVYGYTF. Partial CDR3 DNA: TGTGCCAGTAGTACCGGACAGGGGGTCTACGGC. Variable domain in full (rest from reference TRBV19 and TRBJ1-2): DGGITQSPKYLFRKEGQNVTLSCEQNLNHDAMYWYRQDPGQGLRLIYYSQIVNDFQKGDIAEGYSVSREKKESFPLTVTSAQKNPTAFYLCASSTGQGVYGYTFGSGTRLTVV.

This clone has at least ten counts. The missing CDR3 end, 3 residues past where the read stops, is filled in from the germline J gene. The genes are TRBV9 and TRBJ2-5, with TRBD2 identical over 12 bases. There are 15 residues in the CDR3. Germline trimming cut 0 bases from V and 5 bases from J; bases unmatched to any gene: 2. Germline values: CDR1 SGDLS, CDR2 YYNGEE. Incomplete CDR3 DNA: TGTGCCAGCAGCGTAGAAACTAGCGGGGGGGAGACC. It encodes CASSVETSGGET. The full CDR3 reads CASSVETSGGETQYF.

This clone has ten or more counts. The read ends 3 residues before the CDR3 terminus; that terminus is restored from the germline J gene. The rearrangement joins TRBV19 to TRBJ1-5; no definite D call. The germline V gene encodes CDR1 LNHDA and CDR2 SQIVND (reference sequence). Trimming took off 5 bases at V and 1 base at J, with 18 bases between the two ends. The CDR3 is 17 amino acids. CDR3 loop: CASSSLNSRLSNQPQHF. The covered CDR3 bases are TGTGCCAGTAGTTCGCTAAACAGCCGGCTGAGCAATCAGCCC.

At least ten counts were recorded for this clone. The CDR3 region is CASSPFLADSNYGYTF. The part of the CDR3 DNA that was read is TGTGCCAGCTCACCGTTTTTGGCAGACTCGAACTATGGC. This chain connects TRBV18 to TRBJ1-2; D ambiguous. The CDR3 goes on 3 residues after the read ends, and that part is filled in from the germline J gene. Per germline, CDR1 KGHSH and CDR2 LQKENI. There are 16 residues in the CDR3. Trimming removed 3 bases at V and 2 bases at J, with 16 bases between. Looking up the rest from reference TRBV18 and TRBJ1-2 gives the full variable domain: NAGVMQNPRHLVRRRGQEARLRCSPMKGHSHVYWYRQLPEEGLKFMVYLQKENIIDESGMPKERFSAEFPKEGPSILRIQQVVRGDSAAYFCASSPFLADSNYGYTFGSGTRLTVV.

This clone was counted only a few times. The CDR3 end falls 3 residues outside the read, so it is completed with the germline J gene. The chain recombines TRBV29-1 with TRBJ2-5, with a weak D call TRBD1 (6 bases). CDR3 length: 12 amino acids. The V gene lost 5 bases and the J gene lost 5 bases, with 12 bases spanning the gap. The germline CDR1 and CDR2 sequences are SQVTM and ANQGSEA. CDR3 loop: CSVWGQEETQYF. The sequenced CDR3 bases are TGCAGCGTTTGGGGGCAGGAGGAGACC.

CDR3 amino acids: CAWSQGAGQPQYF. The sequenced part of the CDR3 DNA is TGTGCCTGGAGTCAGGGGGCTGGGCAGCCG. The chain employs TRBV30 and TRBJ2-3; 8 bases agree with TRBD1. The read gets to within 3 residues of the CDR3 end, and the germline J gene fills in the rest. Per germline, CDR1 GTSNPN and CDR2 SVGIG (reference sequence). The CDR3 is made up of 13 amino acids.

In its sample, this clone was seen a few times. CDR3 residues: CASSVGTSTNEQFF. The sequenced CDR3 bases are TGTGCCAGCAGTGTAGGGACTAGCACCAATGAG. The chain links TRBV2 to TRBJ2-1, with 9 bases lining up with TRBD2. The read stops 3 residues short of the end of the CDR3; the missing end is completed from the germline J gene. The CDR3 spans 14 residues. The J segment lost 6 bases and the V segment lost 4 bases, leaving 4 bases of the junction unmatched. Germline V gene data show CDR1 as SNHLY and CDR2 as FYNNEI. Supplemented by reference TRBV2 and TRBJ2-1, the full variable domain reads EPEVTQTPSHQVTQMGQEVILRCVPISNHLYFYWYRQILGQKVEFLVSFYNNEISEKSEIFDDQFSVERPDGSNFTLKIRSTKLEDSAMYFCASSVGTSTNEQFFGPGTRLTVL.

In this sample, this clone turned up many times. Sequencing ends 3 residues short of the CDR3 end; the germline J gene provides the rest. The V gene is TRBV6-1, the J gene TRBJ1-1, with D tentatively TRBD1 (6 bases). V was cut by 6 bases and J by 0 bases, with 14 bases left in between. The CDR3 consists of 15 residues. Per germline, CDR1 MNHNS and CDR2 SASEGT. The covered CDR3 bases are TGTGCCAGCAGGGAACCACAGGGACTGAACACTGAA. Translation gives CASREPQGLNTE. The whole CDR3 sequence is CASREPQGLNTEAFF.

This clone occurred many times. The sequence runs out 3 residues before the end of the CDR3; the remainder is reconstructed from the germline J gene. This chain joins TRBV12-3 or TRBV12-4 and TRBJ2-5, with D unclear. Trimming pared 6 bases from V and 6 bases from J, leaving 17 bases between. The CDR3 spans 14 residues. Partial CDR3 DNA: TGTGCCAGCAGCTCCCTCGAGTTGGGCAAGACC. It encodes CASSSLELGKT. The full CDR3 protein is CASSSLELGKTQYF.

This clone was recorded many times. The read ends 3 residues before the CDR3 terminus; that terminus is restored from the germline J gene. The V and J genes are TRBV5-1 and TRBJ2-7; possible D gene TRBD1, 5 bases. Trimming cost V 4 bases and J 2 bases, with 10 bases left between them. The CDR3 length is 13 residues. Germline V lookup: CDR1 SGHRS, CDR2 YFSETQ. The CDR3 loop is CASSNGHTYEQYF. Partial CDR3 DNA: TGCGCCAGCAGCAACGGACACACCTACGAG.

There are many counts of this clone. Read coverage stops 3 residues before the CDR3 terminus; the germline J gene supplies the remainder. V is TRBV19 and J is TRBJ2-7; D possibly corresponds to TRBD2 (6 bases). Trimming pared 6 bases from V and 4 bases from J, leaving 22 bases between. CDR1 LNHDA and CDR2 SQIVND come from the germline V gene (reference sequence). CDR3 length: 16 residues. The CDR3: CASSNPGRLGTYEQYF. CDR3 bases read: TGTGCCAGTAGCAACCCGGGCCGCCTAGGGACTTACGAG.

This clone occurred many times. The DNA ends 3 residues before the CDR3 does, and the rest of the CDR3 is filled in from the germline J gene. The J gene is TRBJ1-1, the V gene TRBV19, with 9 bases aligning to TRBD1. The CDR3 length is 15 residues. The germline V gene has CDR1 LNHDA and CDR2 SQIVND (reference sequence). The trim removed 0 bases at V and 7 bases at J, leaving 6 bases unmatched. The CDR3 sequence is CASSIDLGTGFEAFF. The part of the CDR3 DNA that was read is TGTGCCAGTAGTATAGATTTGGGGACAGGGTTTGAA.

This clone appeared a few times. The CDR3 spells CASRGDTGRGRLLNQPQHF. The CDR3 bases that were read are TGTGCCAGCAGAGGGGACACCGGGCGTGGGCGCCTACTCAATCAGCCC. The V gene is TRBV2, the J gene TRBJ1-5; D might be TRBD1 (6 bases). The CDR3 extends 3 residues past the end of the read, so its final part is completed from the germline J gene. The CDR3 loop spans 19 amino acids. The ends were cut back, 6 bases at V and 3 bases at J, with 27 bases in the middle. CDR1 SNHLY and CDR2 FYNNEI come from the germline V gene.

In its sample, this clone was seen many times. The read terminates 3 residues before the CDR3 end, so the remaining end is supplied by the germline J gene. The J gene is TRBJ2-7, the V gene TRBV6-2 or TRBV6-3; a possible D gene is TRBD2 (6 bases). The CDR3 extends over 14 amino acids. Trimming cost V 6 bases and J 1 base, with 13 bases left between them. Germline V CDR1 and CDR2: MNHEY, SVGEGT. Partial CDR3 DNA: TGTGCCAGCAGACACAGGAGGGAGTCCTACGAG. It translates to CASRHRRESYE. The entire CDR3 is CASRHRRESYEQYF.

With regard to this clone: A much larger clone differs from this one at a single base, so this may be a read error. From the germline J gene comes the end of the CDR3, since the read stops 3 residues before it. The rearrangement links TRBV11-2 to TRBJ2-5, with 8 bases lining up with TRBD2. CDR1 and CDR2 from the germline V gene are SGHAT and FQNNGV. V shed 0 bases, J shed 7 bases, and the junction held 4 bases outside the gene matches. This CDR3 spans 14 amino acids. Partial CDR3 DNA: TGTGCCAGCAGCTTAGATTTTGCGGGAGGGACC. Translating it yields CASSLDFAGGT. The CDR3, in full, reads CASSLDFAGGTQYF.

The table lists this clone with many counts. The read stops 3 residues short of the end of the CDR3; the missing end is completed from the germline J gene. J is TRBJ1-2 and V is TRBV7-2; TRBD1 is a possible D gene (6 bases). Germline CDR1 SGHTA, CDR2 FQGNSA. Between the trimmed V and J ends, which lost 5 bases and 1 base, there was a span of 14 bases. CDR3 size: 15 residues. The CDR3 loop reads CASSRWTADNYGYTF. The sequenced CDR3 bases are TGTGCCAGCAGCCGTTGGACAGCTGATAACTATGGC.

This clone was seen only a few times. The sequence runs out 3 residues before the end of the CDR3; the remainder is reconstructed from the germline J gene. The chain employs TRBV18 and TRBJ2-3; the D gene could be TRBD1 or TRBD2 (6 bases each). The CDR3 length is 13 residues. CDR1 is KGHSH, CDR2 LQKENI, per germline. CDR3 loop: CASSPPGEETQYF. CDR3 bases read: TGTGCCAGCTCACCCCCAGGGGAGGAGACG. The whole variable domain, remainder taken from reference TRBV18 and TRBJ2-3, is NAGVMQNPRHLVRRRGQEARLRCSPMKGHSHVYWYRQLPEEGLKFMVYLQKENIIDESGMPKERFSAEFPKEGPSILRIQQVVRGDSAAYFCASSPPGEETQYFGPGTRLTVL.

This clone was recorded many times. The chain's CDR3 is CASSSFPYNSPLHF. CDR3 DNA (partial): TGTGCCAGCAGTTCGTTCCCCTATAATTCACCC. V and J are TRBV6-2 or TRBV6-3 and TRBJ1-6; no reliable D call. Coverage ceases 3 residues before the CDR3 finishes, and the germline J gene fills in the end. CDR1 is MNHEY, CDR2 SVGEGT, per germline. The CDR3 runs to 14 residues. V was cut by 4 bases and J by 2 bases, with 6 bases left in between.

The sample holds a few counts of this clone. The read ends 3 residues shy of where the CDR3 ends; the end is completed using the germline J gene. V is TRBV19 and J is TRBJ1-1; D gene ambiguous. The CDR3 runs to 19 residues. In germline, CDR1 is LNHDA, CDR2 SQIVND (reference sequence). CDR3 DNA (partial): TGTGCCAGTAGTATTGGTATACTAGCGGGGATATTAGCCAAAAACATT. Encoded protein: CASSIGILAGILAKNI. The CDR3 in full is CASSIGILAGILAKNIAFF.

This clone came up many times. The missing CDR3 end, 3 residues past where the read stops, is filled in from the germline J gene. This chain connects TRBV5-1 to TRBJ1-1, with 10 nucleotides matching TRBD1. Germline values: CDR1 SGHRS, CDR2 YFSETQ. This CDR3 spans 14 amino acids. J lost 4 bases, V lost 5 bases, and 5 bases had no gene match. This CDR3 is CASRRGQGGTEAFF. The DNA read from the CDR3 is TGCGCCAGCAGGCGTGGACAGGGGGGCACTGAA.

This clone was recorded many times. With the read ending 3 residues before the CDR3 end, the germline J gene is used to fill in that end. The rearrangement links TRBV4-2 to TRBJ1-3, with 10 bases that match TRBD1. CDR1 LGHNA and CDR2 YNFKEQ come from the germline V gene. Trimming at V came to 4 bases and at J to 1 base, leaving 10 bases not matched to a gene. The CDR3 has 18 residues. The CDR3 sequence is CASSPAGQGLFSGNTIYF. The DNA read from the CDR3 is TGTGCCAGCAGCCCCGCGGGACAGGGGCTATTTTCTGGAAACACC.

This clone occurred many times. The read gets to within 3 residues of the CDR3 end, and the germline J gene fills in the rest. The rearrangement joins TRBV30 to TRBJ1-1, with 10 nucleotides matching TRBD1. Trimming at V came to 5 bases and at J to 7 bases, leaving 4 bases not matched to a gene. Germline V CDR1 and CDR2: GTSNPN, SVGIG (reference sequence). The CDR3 totals 12 residues. Incomplete CDR3 DNA: TGTGCCTGGCAGGGACAGGGGATTGAA. The encoded protein is CAWQGQGIE. The complete CDR3 reads CAWQGQGIEAFF.

Turning to this clone: The read terminates 3 residues before the CDR3 end, so the remaining end is supplied by the germline J gene. The chain carries TRBV20-1 and TRBJ1-6, with no clear D. This CDR3 comprises 12 residues. Germline V gene lookup returns CDR1 DFQATT and CDR2 SNEGSKA (reference sequence). Between the trimmed V and J ends, which lost 3 bases and 9 bases, there was a span of 9 bases. The CDR3 loop reads CSASLSGSPLHF. The DNA read from the CDR3 is TGCAGTGCTAGCCTATCGGGTTCACCC.

Of note for this clone: The read terminates 3 residues ahead of where the CDR3 ends, so the germline J gene completes it. The chain recombines TRBV11-3 with TRBJ2-7; tentative D call: TRBD2 (6 bases). Trimming stripped 3 bases from V and 6 bases from J, with 12 bases between. CDR1 is SGHNT, CDR2 YENEEA, per germline. CDR3 length: 13 amino acids. Here the CDR3 reads CASSFAGSSEQYF. The part of the CDR3 DNA that was read is TGTGCCAGCAGCTTCGCGGGGTCTAGCGAG.